The clone carrying this T cell receptor beta chain was detected only a few times. Unique molecular identifiers were affixed to discrete cDNA molecules within the library. Each CDR3 protein is one row after TCRdb ran MiXCR on the RACE reads. Of roughly 72,000 distinct CDR3 sequences in the sample, about 9.3% are singletons; the top ten hold roughly 1.5%. The CDR3 runs to 13 residues. Per germline, CDR1 SQVTM and CDR2 ANQGSEA. Unmatched junction bases numbered 3, after V lost 5 bases and J lost 0 bases. The time point denotes: patch test 1, 2 weeks after DPC sensitization. Treatment defined: therapeutic diphenylcyclopropenone sensitization with weekly scalp DPC. This sample stems from a study of human T cells and chemical hapten exposure. Study at large: A 2 cm by 2 cm inner upper arm patch received 2% DPC for sensitization. The study lasted approximately 26 weeks, and patients were dosed weekly with diphenylcyclopropenone on the scalp throughout.

The specimen was whole blood, collected in connection with sensitization to the hapten diphenylcyclopropenone (DPC). This sequence was found in a woman between 50 and 59 years old with alopecia areata. Some clones in this sample may be carry-over from other donors' samples. The V and J genes are TRBV29-1 and TRBJ2-7; the match to TRBD2 covers 8 bases. The CDR3 DNA reads as TGCAGCGTTCCGGGGACTAGCTCCTACGAGCAGTACTTC. Translating gives CSVPGTSSYEQYF.